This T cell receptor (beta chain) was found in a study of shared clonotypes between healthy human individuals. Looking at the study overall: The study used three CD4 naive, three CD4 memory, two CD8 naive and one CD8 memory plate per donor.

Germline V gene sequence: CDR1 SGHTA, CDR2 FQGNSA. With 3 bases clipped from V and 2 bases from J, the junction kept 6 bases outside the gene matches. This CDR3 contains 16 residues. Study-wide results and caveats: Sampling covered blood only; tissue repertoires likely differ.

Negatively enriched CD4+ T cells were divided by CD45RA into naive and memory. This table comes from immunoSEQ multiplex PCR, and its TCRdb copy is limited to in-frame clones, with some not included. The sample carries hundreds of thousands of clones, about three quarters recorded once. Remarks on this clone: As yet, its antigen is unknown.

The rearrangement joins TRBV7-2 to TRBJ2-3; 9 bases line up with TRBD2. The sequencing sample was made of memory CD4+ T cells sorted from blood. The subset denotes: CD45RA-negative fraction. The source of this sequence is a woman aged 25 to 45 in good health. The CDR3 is CASSFNGGRDTDTQYF. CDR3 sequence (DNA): TGTGCCAGCAGCTTCAATGGCGGGAGGGACACAGATACGCAGTATTTT.